This T cell receptor beta chain comes out of a study of cytomegalovirus exposure and HLA in healthy donors (dated by TCRdb to about 2017). Study-wide context: An earlier analysis of fewer than 750 of the donors reported about 300 Gb of sequence data and around 110 million unique TCR beta sequences obtained from 150 million to 200 million T cells. A handful of DR-DQ haplotypes were handled as single units for association and clustering because linkage in the cohort was strong. A later analysis re-examined previously published TCR beta repertoires from just over 650 donors and added high-resolution HLA genotyping to investigate patterns of TCR occurrence. Among a few hundred genotyped donors of the cohort, an average of approximately 250,000 unique TCR beta nucleotide sequences were sequenced per donor, roughly a sixth of them non-productive. About 310 gigabases of sequencing data and approximately 84 million unique TCR sequences were included in an early release covering roughly 600 HLA-typed donors. Donor age, sex, ethnicity and CMV serostatus were compiled alongside the repertoire data. In addition to the first cohort of 500 to 850 subjects, a separate validation cohort of over 90 different subjects was used. The study used immunosequencing to profile the T cell repertoires of about 670 subjects and linked those repertoires to cytomegalovirus serostatus. Of the 300 to 400 genotyped donors, roughly 85% fell in the genetic ancestry cluster associated with self-reported Caucasian donors. To decide whether each TCR beta V gene segment behaved as functional or pseudogenic, an earlier analysis of some 600 of the donors relied on high-throughput TCR beta sequencing. The number of donors typed differed by locus, with about 629-640 for A, B, C, DRB1 and DQB1, roughly 520 for DQA1, 606 for DPA1, and 472 for DPB1. The study aimed to test whether signatures of past pathogen exposure could be identified by cataloging public T cell receptors. Class I and class II HLA loci were covered by the typing at four-digit resolution. A later genetic analysis took genome-wide SNP genotypes for about 60% of the roughly 670 donors and used that subset as a discovery cohort. All discovery cohort repertoires had been generated using a single sequencing platform. Rather than drawing on any new phenotypic data, the later analysis identified candidate immune exposures from TCR beta sequences and the way those sequences occurred across donors. To predict cytomegalovirus infection status, the study combined high-throughput TCR immunosequencing, statistical association of individual TCRs with disease status, and machine learning.

What the study reported, not specific to this receptor: It was suggested by the authors that the approach could potentially be generalized to other disease states and immunological phenotypes. According to a later analysis, parvovirus B19, influenza, CMV and Epstein-Barr virus appeared linked to several top co-occurrence clusters. A cluster of highly shared sequence variants was judged likely to be a technical artifact of the sequencing pipeline. A later genetic analysis reported fewer N-insertions in productive TCRs among donors in an Asian-associated ancestry cluster than the approximately 670-donor mean. In vitro tests confirmed that a few of the cytomegalovirus-associated TCR beta chains recognize cytomegalovirus antigens. In a later genetic analysis, a missense DCLRE1C variant was associated with V-gene and J-gene trimming of TCR beta chains, and the association was replicated in an independent cohort. The cohort was sequenced for TCR beta chains only, and without alpha or paired-chain data the features that could be detected were limited. Most TCR sequences were seen in very few donors, while some public TCRs were found in many individuals. In a later analysis, HLA-associated TCR beta chains were found to be more clonally expanded and to have lower generation probabilities than equally common non-associated chains. Some 15 rarely observed V segments, including chromosome 9 orphons, were excluded from the earlier analysis of about 600 of the donors because counts were too low. At a false discovery rate of 0.05, a later analysis linked 16,951 TCR beta sequences to specific HLA alleles. The 87-base-pair reads could not distinguish some IMGT-functional V segments, including TRBV6-2 and TRBV6-3, so those segments were excluded. Presence/absence analyses assumed roughly uniform sequencing depth across donors, an assumption that may not hold. In both the original and validation cohorts, the classifier was reported to diagnose cytomegalovirus status with high specificity and sensitivity. In an earlier analysis of some 550 of the donors, most TCR beta V segments were observed in productive rearrangements about 90% or about 30% of the time, broadly matching IMGT annotations. A further reported finding was that TCR beta sequences accurately predicted the HLA-A and HLA-B alleles for most subjects in the first cohort. Correlated functional status among segregating V segments might reflect linkage disequilibrium, but an unknown experimental factor could not be ruled out. In a later analysis, the rate of TCR association differed among HLA loci, with DRB1 alleles having the most associated TCRs and HLA-C alleles having the fewest. Immune exposure information for the cohort was limited to CMV serostatus. According to a later analysis, most CMV-associated TCR beta chains appeared to be HLA-restricted, and the HLA associations seemed to be driven largely by CMV exposure. Because HLA typing was unavailable for some donors at each locus, only the typed subset was used in association tests. Assigning TCR associations to individual alleles was difficult when HLA alleles, especially DR and DQ, strongly co-occurred. The study listed 150 to 200 TCR beta chains as associated with cytomegalovirus.

This clone came up a few times. The clone's antigen remains unknown. There are no base qualities to consult, and no much larger clone falls within one base. In total, about 650 healthy bone marrow donors made up the cohort. Cohort members were all nominally healthy when sampled, although unrecorded immune exposures were likely present. The donor tested CMV seropositive and was one of the 289 seropositive cohort members. Every donor gave a peripheral blood sample, and the peripheral blood mononuclear cells from that sample were used for TCR beta sequencing. Genomic DNA was extracted from the blood cell samples with the Qiagen DNeasy Blood Extraction Kit. Receptor amplification or capture employed the immunoSEQ multiplex PCR assay. For the multiplex PCR, a mixture combining 60 forward primers for TCR Vbeta segments and 13 reverse primers for TCR Jbeta segments was used. A multiplex PCR assay on genomic DNA amplified the CDR3 region of rearranged TCR beta genes. The Illumina HiSeq System was used to sequence the amplified TCR beta libraries as 87-base-pair reads. The original pipeline was this. A later analysis counted about 82 million unique TCR beta chains across the 550 to 750 repertoires, and 9 million to 14 million of these chains were shared by at least two donors. To remove PCR and sequencing errors, raw reads were error-corrected and collapsed into unique sequences using a nearest-neighbor algorithm that merged closely related sequences. Alignment of CDR3 sequences to IMGT reference sequences was used to assign V, D and J gene segments. For a sequence to be retained, a match of at least six nucleotides was required to both a V gene segment and a J gene segment. A rearrangement was called productive if the CDR3 had no stop codons and remained in frame with V and J, and every other rearrangement was called non-productive. CDR3 was defined by IMGT convention, running from the second conserved V-encoded cysteine to the conserved J-encoded phenylalanine. In an earlier analysis of more than 550 of the donors, sequences lacking an unambiguous match to a single V gene segment were excluded. In an earlier analysis of 587 of the donors, V segments were called functional above 56.7% productive rearrangements and were called segregating when the between-donor standard deviation exceeded 5%. A statistical classification framework was developed to diagnose cytomegalovirus status using the catalog of TCR beta chain sequences. In a later analysis, TCR nucleotide sequences were compared against IMGT/GENE-DB human TR gene sequences so that V and J genes could be assigned. The TCRdist pipeline was used in a later analysis to assign CDR3 sequences and most-parsimonious VDJ recombination scenarios. In a later analysis, every TCR beta chain was defined by the combination of its CDR3 amino acid sequence and its V-gene family, and reads without a unique V-gene family were dropped. To address suspected cross-contamination and a sequencing artifact, a later analysis removed 592 highly shared, low-generation-probability nucleotide sequences. For each public chain, a later analysis derived a clonal expansion index from normalized ranks of inferred template counts within each repertoire. A later analysis computed generation probabilities with a VDJ recombination model fitted to out-of-frame rearrangements, and checked the results against IGoR. Hypergeometric tests were used in a later analysis to score TCR-TCR, TCR-HLA and TCR-CMV co-occurrence, with a repertoire-size bias correction applied to the TCR pairs. To estimate false discovery rates, a later analysis permuted the HLA or CMV assignments 20 times. A later analysis grouped co-occurring TCRs with DBSCAN, adding TCRdist sequence similarity when clustering within HLA-allele-positive subsets. For co-occurrence clustering, repertoires with fewer than 30,000 or more than 120,000 public chains were excluded, along with five repertoires with anomalous nucleotide sharing. TCRdb carries this immuneACCESS record with in-frame sequences only. Its versions omit some clonotypes, under half of them owing to an unresolved V gene in the studies checked, with the rest unexplained. V, J and clone size are those of that table, while D and trimming were read from the DNA. The table for this sample lists around 150,000 clones; about 10% of them were counted only once. The leading ten clones occupy 6% to 7.5% of the sample.

CDR1 and CDR2, looked up from the germline V gene, are MRHNA and SNTAGT. Counted from cysteine to phenylalanine, this CDR3 has 16 amino acids. The only DNA kept is the CDR3, 48 bases in frame from the first base. Ends trimmed: V by 5 bases, J by 2 bases; bases unmatched to a gene: 3. The sequence was collected from a woman aged 40-49 years in good health and CMV-seropositive. Recombination joined TRBV6-4 with TRBJ2-3; 14 nucleotides in the junction match TRBD2. Source material: PBMCs. The CDR3 reads as follows: CASSPTSGGVTDTQYF. In nucleotides, the sequence is TGTGCCAGCAGTCCGACTAGCGGGGGGGTCACAGATACGCAGTATTTT.